These 17 T cell receptor beta chains share one sample of origin, sequenced in a study of blood T cell repertoires in COVID-19. Sequencing used immunoSEQ multiplex PCR; TCRdb keeps in-frame clones, though not all of them. This table has under 550,000 clones, roughly 90% appearing once. Input material: peripheral blood. These receptors were collected from a man between 18 and 35 years old with COVID-19, enrolled during active disease.

The CDR3 sequence is CASSLGVGESPPYEQYF. The DNA of the CDR3 is TGTGCCAGCAGCTTAGGAGTCGGGGAATCCCCACCCTACGAGCAGTACTTC. This chain uses TRBV11-2 with TRBJ2-7; D may be TRBD2 (5 bases). Germline CDR1 is SGHAT and CDR2 is FQNNGV. V shed 1 base and J shed 2 bases, with 18 bases lying between them. The CDR3 runs to 17 residues. Together with reference TRBV11-2 and TRBJ2-7, the CDR3 gives the full variable domain: EAGVAQSPRYKIIEKRQSVAFWCNPISGHATLYWYQQILGQGPKLLIQFQNNGVVDDSQLPKDRFSAERLKGVDSTLKIQPAKLEDSAVYLCASSLGVGESPPYEQYFGPGTRLTVT.

The J gene is TRBJ2-7, the V gene TRBV29-1, with 8 bases aligning to TRBD1. The CDR3 totals 12 residues. J was trimmed by 1 base and V by 5 bases; bases with no gene match: 1. CDR1 and CDR2 from the germline V gene are SQVTM and ANQGSEA. In nucleotides, the CDR3 is TGCAGCGTTCGACAGGGGTCCTACGAGCAGTACTTC. It codes for CSVRQGSYEQYF.

The chain joins TRBV20-1 to TRBJ2-1; no reliable D call. In germline, CDR1 is DFQATT, CDR2 SNEGSKA (reference sequence). This CDR3 is 13 amino acids long. The V end was cut by 3 bases, the J end by 2 bases, with 8 bases between. DNA of the CDR3: TGCAGTGCTAGTTTTCAGGCCTACAATGAGCAGTTCTTC. Amino acid sequence: CSASFQAYNEQFF.

The chain couples TRBV7-9 to TRBJ1-2, with TRBD1 as a possible D gene (6 bases). Germline V gives CDR1 SEHNR, CDR2 FQNEAQ (reference sequence). V was trimmed by 1 base and J by 4 bases, leaving 13 bases between them. The CDR3 is 15 amino acids. Here the CDR3 reads CASSLVQTGLYGYTF. The CDR3, as DNA: TGTGCCAGCAGCTTAGTTCAGACAGGACTCTATGGCTACACCTTC. The whole variable domain, filled in from reference TRBV7-9 and TRBJ1-2, reads DTGVSQNPRHKITKRGQNVTFRCDPISEHNRLYWYRQTLGQGPEFLTYFQNEAQLEKSRLLSDRFSAERPKGSFSTLEIQRTEQGDSAMYLCASSLVQTGLYGYTFGSGTRLTVV.

The chain recombines TRBV9 with TRBJ2-3; 10 nucleotides line up with TRBD2. The CDR3 sequence is 15 residues long. V shed 1 base, J shed 3 bases, and the junction held 2 bases outside the gene matches. Germline CDR1 reads SGDLS; CDR2 reads YYNGEE. The CDR3 region is CASSVLAGETDTQYF. In nucleotides, the CDR3 is TGTGCCAGCAGCGTACTAGCGGGGGAAACAGATACGCAGTATTTT.

The DNA of the CDR3 is TGTGCCAGCAGTGAAGCGCAACCCGGGACAGGGATCTACGAGCAGTACTTC. Amino acid sequence: CASSEAQPGTGIYEQYF. The V gene is TRBV6-1, the J gene TRBJ2-7; 9 bases are a match to TRBD1. Germline V CDR1 and CDR2: MNHNS, SASEGT. V lost 0 bases to trimming and J lost 3 bases; unmatched junction nucleotides: 9. The length of the CDR3 is 17 residues.

The chain employs TRBV27 and TRBJ2-2; D unresolved. Looked up from germline, CDR1 is MNHEY and CDR2 is SMNVEV (reference sequence). Trimming removed 3 bases from V and 1 base from J, with 6 bases in between. The CDR3 contains 14 residues. This chain's CDR3 is CASSFWQNTGELFF. The CDR3 DNA sequence: TGTGCCAGCAGTTTCTGGCAGAACACCGGGGAGCTGTTTTTT.

The chain links TRBV5-1 to TRBJ2-5; 11 positions agree with TRBD2. The V gene end was trimmed by 0 bases and the J gene end by 1 base; junction bases not matched to a gene: 5. The CDR3 length is 17 residues. CDR1 is SGHRS and CDR2 is YFSETQ in the germline V gene. In DNA form, the CDR3 reads TGCGCCAGCAGCTTGGCTACTAGCGGGAGTGTCCAAGAGACCCAGTACTTC. As protein: CASSLATSGSVQETQYF.

V usage is TRBV14 and J usage is TRBJ2-1; D possibly corresponds to TRBD1 (6 bases). This CDR3 has 15 residues. The germline gives CDR1 SGHDN, CDR2 FVKESK. V dropped 4 bases and J dropped 6 bases, with 16 bases sitting between them. CDR3 region: CASSLTGWVANEQFF. CDR3 DNA: TGTGCCAGCAGCCTAACAGGGTGGGTGGCCAATGAGCAGTTCTTC.

The chain uses TRBV7-9 and TRBJ2-7; D is ambiguous. The CDR3 covers 14 residues. CDR1 and CDR2 (germline): SEHNR, FQNEAQ (reference sequence). Trimming left V 1 base short and J 5 bases short, with 12 bases between. The CDR3 loop reads CASSLGRYVHEQYF. The CDR3 nucleotides are TGTGCCAGCAGCTTAGGTCGGTACGTCCACGAGCAGTACTTC.

Worth noting for this clone: Other nucleotide sequences in the sample specify the same CDR3. The chain combines TRBV6-6 with TRBJ2-7; 8 nucleotides match TRBD1. CDR1 MNHNY and CDR2 SVGAGI come from the germline V gene (reference sequence). The CDR3 length is 14 residues. After removal of 4 bases from V and 0 bases from J, the junction contained 2 bases not matched to a gene. CDR3 sequence: CASSSGQGSYEQYF. Written as DNA, the CDR3 is TGTGCCAGCAGTTCAGGACAGGGCTCCTACGAGCAGTACTTC.

The J gene is TRBJ1-2, the V gene TRBV15; D perhaps matches TRBD1 (5 bases). Germline CDR1 and CDR2: LNHNV and YYDKDF (reference sequence). V shed 3 bases and J shed 3 bases, with 8 bases lying between them. This CDR3 spans 13 amino acids. The CDR3 DNA sequence: TGTGCCACCAGCAGGACAGTCTACTATGGCTACACCTTC. Its translation: CATSRTVYYGYTF.

The gene calls are TRBV18 and TRBJ2-7; 10 bases fit TRBD2. V was clipped by 0 bases and J by 2 bases; unmatched bases: 4. The CDR3 spans 16 residues. The V gene's germline CDR1 is KGHSH and CDR2 LQKENI. This chain's CDR3 is CASSPPSGRAAYEQYF. CDR3 DNA: TGTGCCAGCTCACCACCGAGCGGGAGGGCCGCCTACGAGCAGTACTTC.

V and J are TRBV19 and TRBJ2-7; the match to TRBD1 covers 10 bases. This CDR3 comprises 14 residues. V was clipped by 5 bases and J by 3 bases; unmatched bases: 4. Per the germline V gene, CDR1 is LNHDA and CDR2 is SQIVND (reference sequence). For the CDR3, the DNA is TGTGCCAGTAGTGCGGGGACAGGGGTCTACGAGCAGTACTTC. Its protein product is CASSAGTGVYEQYF.

This rearrangement joins TRBV24-1 to TRBJ2-2; 10 bases match TRBD1. Looked up from germline, CDR1 is KGHDR and CDR2 is SFDVKD. V lost 4 bases and J lost 6; bases outside the gene matches: 10. The CDR3 spans 17 residues. The CDR3 loop is CATSDKRGGQGSGELFF. In DNA form, the CDR3 reads TGTGCCACCAGTGACAAGAGGGGGGGACAGGGGTCCGGGGAGCTGTTTTTT.

This rearrangement joins TRBV24-1 to TRBJ2-2; 9 nucleotides align to TRBD2. Per germline, CDR1 KGHDR and CDR2 SFDVKD. V lost 3 bases to trimming and J lost 0 bases; unmatched junction nucleotides: 4. CDR3 length: 17 residues. The CDR3 DNA reads as TGTGCCACCAGTGATCCTAGCGGGATCACGAACACCGGGGAGCTGTTTTTT. Translation: CATSDPSGITNTGELFF.

This chain connects TRBV30 to TRBJ2-2; weak D call: TRBD2 (6 bases). Trimming pared 3 bases from V and 6 bases from J, leaving 17 bases between. The length of the CDR3 is 15 residues. Germline lookup yields CDR1 GTSNPN and CDR2 SVGIG (reference sequence). The CDR3 DNA reads TGTGCCTGGAGCTCACCATCTCGACTAGCCGGGGAGCTGTTTTTT. Translated: CAWSSPSRLAGELFF.